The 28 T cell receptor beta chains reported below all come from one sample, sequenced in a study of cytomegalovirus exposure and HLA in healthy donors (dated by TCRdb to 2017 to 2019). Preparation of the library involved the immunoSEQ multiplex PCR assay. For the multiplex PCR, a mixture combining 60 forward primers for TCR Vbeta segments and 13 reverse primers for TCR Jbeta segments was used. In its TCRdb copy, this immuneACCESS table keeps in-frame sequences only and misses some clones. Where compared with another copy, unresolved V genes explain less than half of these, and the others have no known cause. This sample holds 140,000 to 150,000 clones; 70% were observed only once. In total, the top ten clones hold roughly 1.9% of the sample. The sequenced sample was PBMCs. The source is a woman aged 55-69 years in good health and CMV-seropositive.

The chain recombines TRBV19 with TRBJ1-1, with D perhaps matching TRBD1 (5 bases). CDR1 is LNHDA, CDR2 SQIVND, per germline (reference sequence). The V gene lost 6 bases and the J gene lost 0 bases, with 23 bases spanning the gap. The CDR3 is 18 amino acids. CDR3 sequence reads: CASRRTPSRGGMNTEAFF. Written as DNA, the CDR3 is TGTGCCAGTAGGCGTACCCCATCTAGGGGCGGGATGAACACTGAAGCTTTCTTT.

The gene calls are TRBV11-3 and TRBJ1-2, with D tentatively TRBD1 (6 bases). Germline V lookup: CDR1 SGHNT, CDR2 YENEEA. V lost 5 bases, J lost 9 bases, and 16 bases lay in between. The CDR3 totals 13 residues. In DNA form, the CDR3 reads TGTGCCAGCAGCGGCTCACAGGGAGAGAGCTACACCTTC. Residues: CASSGSQGESYTF.

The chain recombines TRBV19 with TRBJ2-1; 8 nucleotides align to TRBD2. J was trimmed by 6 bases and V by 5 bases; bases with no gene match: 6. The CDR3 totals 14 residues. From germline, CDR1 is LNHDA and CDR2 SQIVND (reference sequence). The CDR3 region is CASSDGGAINEQFF. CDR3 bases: TGTGCCAGTAGTGACGGGGGGGCCATCAATGAGCAGTTCTTC.

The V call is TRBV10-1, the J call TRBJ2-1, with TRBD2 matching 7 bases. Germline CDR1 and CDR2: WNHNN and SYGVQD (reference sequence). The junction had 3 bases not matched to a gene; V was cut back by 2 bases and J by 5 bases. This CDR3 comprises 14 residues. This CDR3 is CASSEASGNNEQFF. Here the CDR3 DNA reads TGCGCCAGCAGTGAGGCTAGCGGTAACAATGAGCAGTTCTTC.

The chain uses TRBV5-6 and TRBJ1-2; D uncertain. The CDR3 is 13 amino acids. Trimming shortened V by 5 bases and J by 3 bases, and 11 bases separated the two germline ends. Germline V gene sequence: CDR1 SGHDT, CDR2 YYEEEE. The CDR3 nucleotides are TGTGCCAGCAGGTCAACAGCTTACTATGGCTACACCTTC. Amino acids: CASRSTAYYGYTF.

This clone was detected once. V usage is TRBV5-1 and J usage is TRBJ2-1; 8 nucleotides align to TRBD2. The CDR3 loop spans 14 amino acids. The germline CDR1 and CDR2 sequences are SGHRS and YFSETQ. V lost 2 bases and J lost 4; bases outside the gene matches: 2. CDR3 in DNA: TGCGCCAGCAGCTTAGCGGGAGAGTACAATGAGCAGTTCTTC. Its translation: CASSLAGEYNEQFF.

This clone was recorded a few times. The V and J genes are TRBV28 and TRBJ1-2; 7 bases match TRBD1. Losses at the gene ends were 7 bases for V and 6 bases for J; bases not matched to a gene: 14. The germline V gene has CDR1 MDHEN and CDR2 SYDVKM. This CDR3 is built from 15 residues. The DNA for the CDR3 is TGTGCCAGCACCCCAGCAGGAAAGGGGACAGATGGCTACACCTTC. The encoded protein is CASTPAGKGTDGYTF.

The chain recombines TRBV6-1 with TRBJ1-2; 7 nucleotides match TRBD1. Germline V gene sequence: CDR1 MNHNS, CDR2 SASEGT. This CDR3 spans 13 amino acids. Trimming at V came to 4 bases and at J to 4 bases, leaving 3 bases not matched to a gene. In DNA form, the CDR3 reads TGTGCCAGCAGTGTCACAGGGGCCTATGGCTACACCTTC. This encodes CASSVTGAYGYTF.

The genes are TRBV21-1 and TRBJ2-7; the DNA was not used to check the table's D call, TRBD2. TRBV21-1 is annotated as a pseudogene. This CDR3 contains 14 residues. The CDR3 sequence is CASSFRVDSYEQYF. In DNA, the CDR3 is TGTGCCAGCAGCTTCCGGGTTGACTCCTACGAGCAGTACTTC.

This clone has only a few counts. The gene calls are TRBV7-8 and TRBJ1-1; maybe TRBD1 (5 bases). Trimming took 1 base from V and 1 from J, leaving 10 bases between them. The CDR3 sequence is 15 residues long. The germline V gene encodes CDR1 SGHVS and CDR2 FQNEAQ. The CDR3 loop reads CASSLDAGGNTEAFF. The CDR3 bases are TGTGCCAGCAGCTTAGATGCGGGGGGGAACACTGAAGCTTTCTTT.

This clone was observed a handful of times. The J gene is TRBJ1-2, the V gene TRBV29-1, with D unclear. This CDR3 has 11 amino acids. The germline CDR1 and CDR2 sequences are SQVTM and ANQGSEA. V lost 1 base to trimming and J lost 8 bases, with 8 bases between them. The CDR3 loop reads CSVEVGSGYTF. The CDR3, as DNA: TGCAGCGTTGAAGTCGGGAGCGGCTACACCTTC. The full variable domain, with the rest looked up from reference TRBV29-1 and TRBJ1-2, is SAVISQKPSRDICQRGTSLTIQCQVDSQVTMMFWYRQQPGQSLTLIATANQGSEATYESGFVIDKFPISRPNLTFSTLTVSNMSPEDSSIYLCSVEVGSGYTFGSGTRLTVV.

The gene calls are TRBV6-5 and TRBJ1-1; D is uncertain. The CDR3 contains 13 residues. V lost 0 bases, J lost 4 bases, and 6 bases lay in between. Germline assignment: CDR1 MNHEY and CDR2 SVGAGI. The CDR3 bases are TGTGCCAGCAGTTACTCCGGTTCCACTGAAGCTTTCTTT. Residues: CASSYSGSTEAFF.

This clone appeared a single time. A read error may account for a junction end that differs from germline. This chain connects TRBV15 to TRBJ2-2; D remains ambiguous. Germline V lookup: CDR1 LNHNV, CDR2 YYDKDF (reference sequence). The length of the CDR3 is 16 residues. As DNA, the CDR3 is TGTGCCACCAGGAGAGGTCTCAGAAGTAACACCGGGGAGCTGTTTTTT. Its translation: CATRRGLRSNTGELFF.

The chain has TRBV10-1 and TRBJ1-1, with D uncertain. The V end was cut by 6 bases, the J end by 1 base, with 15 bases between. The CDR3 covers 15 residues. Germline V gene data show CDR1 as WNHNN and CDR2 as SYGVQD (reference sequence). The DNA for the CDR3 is TGCGCCAGCAGGGGAGGAAATGGTAAGAACACTGAAGCTTTCTTT. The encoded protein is CASRGGNGKNTEAFF.

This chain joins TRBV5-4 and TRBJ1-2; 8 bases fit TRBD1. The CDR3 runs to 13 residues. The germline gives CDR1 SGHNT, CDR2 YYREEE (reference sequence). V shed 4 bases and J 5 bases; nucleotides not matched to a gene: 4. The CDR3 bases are TGTGCCAGCAGCAGGGGACAGGAGTATGGCTACACCTTC. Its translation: CASSRGQEYGYTF.

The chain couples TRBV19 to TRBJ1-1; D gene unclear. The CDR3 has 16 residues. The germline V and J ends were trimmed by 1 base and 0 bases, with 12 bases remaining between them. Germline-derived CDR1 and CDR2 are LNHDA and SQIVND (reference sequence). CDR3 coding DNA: TGTGCCAGTAGTATAGCGGGTGGGAGGATGAACACTGAAGCTTTCTTT. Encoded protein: CASSIAGGRMNTEAFF.

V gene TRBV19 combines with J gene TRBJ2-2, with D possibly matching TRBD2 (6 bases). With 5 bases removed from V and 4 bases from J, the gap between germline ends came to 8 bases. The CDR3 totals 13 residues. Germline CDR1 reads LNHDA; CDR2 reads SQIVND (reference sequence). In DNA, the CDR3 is TGTGCCAGTAGTTGGGGAGGCACCGGGGAGCTGTTTTTT. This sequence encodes CASSWGGTGELFF.

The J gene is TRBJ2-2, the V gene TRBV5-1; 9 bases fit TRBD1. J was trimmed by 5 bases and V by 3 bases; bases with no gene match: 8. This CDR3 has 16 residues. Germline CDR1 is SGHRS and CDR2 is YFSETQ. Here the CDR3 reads CASSSPRGQGTGELFF. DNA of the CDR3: TGCGCCAGCAGCTCCCCCAGGGGACAGGGTACCGGGGAGCTGTTTTTT.

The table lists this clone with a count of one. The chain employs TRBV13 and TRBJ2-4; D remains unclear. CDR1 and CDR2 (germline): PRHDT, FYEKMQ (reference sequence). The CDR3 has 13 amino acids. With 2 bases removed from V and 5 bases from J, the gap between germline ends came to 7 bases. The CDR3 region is CASSLWPENIQYF. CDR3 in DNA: TGTGCCAGCAGCTTATGGCCCGAAAACATTCAGTACTTC.

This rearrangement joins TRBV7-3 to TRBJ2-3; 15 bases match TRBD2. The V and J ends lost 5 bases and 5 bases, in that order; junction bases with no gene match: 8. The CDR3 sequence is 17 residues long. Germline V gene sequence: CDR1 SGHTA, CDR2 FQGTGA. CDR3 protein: CASSPGLAGGLGDTQYF. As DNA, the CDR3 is TGTGCCAGCAGCCCTGGACTAGCGGGAGGGCTTGGAGATACGCAGTATTTT.

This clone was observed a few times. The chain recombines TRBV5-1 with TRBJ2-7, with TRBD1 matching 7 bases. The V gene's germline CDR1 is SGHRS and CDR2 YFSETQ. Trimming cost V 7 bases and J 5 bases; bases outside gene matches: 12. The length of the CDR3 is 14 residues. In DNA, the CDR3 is TGCGCCAGCTGGGCGGGCACAGGGGCTGACGAGCAGTACTTC. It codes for CASWAGTGADEQYF.

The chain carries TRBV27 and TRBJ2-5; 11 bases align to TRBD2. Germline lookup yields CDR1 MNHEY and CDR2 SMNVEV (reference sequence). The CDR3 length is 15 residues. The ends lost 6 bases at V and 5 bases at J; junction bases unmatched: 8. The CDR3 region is CASSPYSGRVETQYF. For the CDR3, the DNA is TGTGCCAGCAGCCCCTATAGCGGGAGGGTTGAGACCCAGTACTTC.

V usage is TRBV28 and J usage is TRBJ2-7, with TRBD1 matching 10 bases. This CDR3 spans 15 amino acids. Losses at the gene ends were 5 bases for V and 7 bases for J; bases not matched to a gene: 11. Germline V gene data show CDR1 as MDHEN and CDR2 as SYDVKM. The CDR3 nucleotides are TGTGCCAGCAGTAAATCCGGGACAGGGGCTACGGAGCAGTACTTC. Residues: CASSKSGTGATEQYF. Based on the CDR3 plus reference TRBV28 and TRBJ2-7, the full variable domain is DVKVTQSSRYLVKRTGEKVFLECVQDMDHENMFWYRQDPGLGLRLIYFSYDVKMKEKGDIPEGYSVSREKKERFSLILESASTNQTSMYLCASSKSGTGATEQYFGPGTRLTVT.

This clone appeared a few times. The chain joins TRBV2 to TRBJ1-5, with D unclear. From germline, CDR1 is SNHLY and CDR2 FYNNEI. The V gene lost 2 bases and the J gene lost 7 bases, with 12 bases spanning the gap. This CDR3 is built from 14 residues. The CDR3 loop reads CASSENSGVQPQHF. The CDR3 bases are TGTGCCAGCAGTGAAAACAGTGGCGTCCAGCCCCAGCATTTT.

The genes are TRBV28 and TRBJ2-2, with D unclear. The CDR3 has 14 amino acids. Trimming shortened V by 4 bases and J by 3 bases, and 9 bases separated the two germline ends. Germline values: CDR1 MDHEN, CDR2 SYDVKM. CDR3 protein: CASSSPDYTGELFF. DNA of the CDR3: TGTGCCAGCAGTTCTCCAGATTACACCGGGGAGCTGTTTTTT.

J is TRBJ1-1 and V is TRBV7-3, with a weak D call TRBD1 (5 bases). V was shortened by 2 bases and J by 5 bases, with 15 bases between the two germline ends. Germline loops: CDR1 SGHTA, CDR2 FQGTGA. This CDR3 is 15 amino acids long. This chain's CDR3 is CASSLHSGLETEAFF. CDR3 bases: TGTGCCAGCAGCTTACATTCAGGGTTGGAAACTGAAGCTTTCTTT.

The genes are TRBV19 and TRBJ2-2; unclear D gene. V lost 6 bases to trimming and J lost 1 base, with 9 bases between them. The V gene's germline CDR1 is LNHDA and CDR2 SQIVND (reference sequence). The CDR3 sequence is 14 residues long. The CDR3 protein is CASRNSRNTGELFF. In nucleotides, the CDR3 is TGTGCCAGTAGGAACAGCCGGAACACCGGGGAGCTGTTTTTT.

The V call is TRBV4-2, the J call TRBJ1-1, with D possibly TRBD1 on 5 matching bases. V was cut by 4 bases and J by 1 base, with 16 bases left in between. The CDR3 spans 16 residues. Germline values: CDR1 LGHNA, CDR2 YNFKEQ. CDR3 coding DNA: TGTGCCAGCAGCCCGATGGGGGGGACTGGGAACACTGAAGCTTTCTTT. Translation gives CASSPMGGTGNTEAFF.